Shown below are 28 T cell receptor beta chains from a single sample sequenced in a study of blood T cell repertoires in COVID-19. TCRdb's copy holds only in-frame clones and misses some; the assay was immunoSEQ multiplex PCR. This table has about 74,000 clones, 84% appearing once. The sequenced sample was peripheral blood. The origin of the receptors is a man aged 65 to 85 with acute or convalescent COVID-19.

The chain combines TRBV19 with TRBJ1-5; TRBD1 agrees at 7 bases. V shed 4 bases, J shed 7 bases, and the junction held 7 bases outside the gene matches. The CDR3 has 14 residues. The germline V gene encodes CDR1 LNHDA and CDR2 SQIVND (reference sequence). The CDR3 DNA is TGTGCCAGTAGTACCCGGGACAGCAGGCAGCCCCAGCATTTT. As protein: CASSTRDSRQPQHF.

CDR3 sequence: CASSEGLGRGGDTQYF. CDR3 sequence (DNA): TGTGCCAGCAGTGAGGGTCTCGGGAGGGGGGGAGATACGCAGTATTTT. The chain couples TRBV2 to TRBJ2-3; 8 nucleotides align to TRBD2. The CDR3 is 16 amino acids. From germline, CDR1 is SNHLY and CDR2 FYNNEI. With 3 bases clipped from V and 5 bases from J, the junction kept 10 bases outside the gene matches.

This sequence joins TRBV7-9 and TRBJ1-4; 9 bases align to TRBD1. CDR1 and CDR2 from the germline V gene are SEHNR and FQNEAQ (reference sequence). Losses at the gene ends were 1 base for V and 7 bases for J; bases not matched to a gene: 7. This CDR3 has 16 amino acids. The CDR3: CASSLVIQGAIEKLFF. The DNA for the CDR3 is TGTGCCAGCAGCTTAGTAATACAGGGGGCAATTGAAAAACTGTTTTTT.

This clone was counted a single time. The chain couples TRBV28 to TRBJ1-4, with D possibly TRBD1 on 5 matching bases. The CDR3 runs 14 residues. V lost 6 bases to trimming and J lost 7 bases, with 15 bases between them. Looked up from germline, CDR1 is MDHEN and CDR2 is SYDVKM. CDR3 DNA: TGTGCCAGCAGCCTATACGCGCAGGGTGAAAAACTGTTTTTT. Amino acid sequence: CASSLYAQGEKLFF.

The chain has TRBV19 and TRBJ1-5; D possibly corresponds to TRBD1 (5 bases). The CDR3 loop spans 15 amino acids. Germline V gives CDR1 LNHDA, CDR2 SQIVND (reference sequence). V lost 1 base to trimming and J lost 1 base, with 8 bases between them. The CDR3 protein is CASSIAAGSNQPQHF. For the CDR3, the DNA is TGTGCCAGTAGTATAGCGGCAGGGAGCAATCAGCCCCAGCATTTT.

Regarding this clone: A much larger clone lies one base from this, so it may be a read error. Other DNA sequences in this sample translate to the same CDR3. V is TRBV18 and J is TRBJ1-5; TRBD1 matches at 8 bases. This CDR3 has 15 residues. Unmatched junction bases numbered 6, after V lost 6 bases and J lost 2 bases. Germline values: CDR1 KGHSH, CDR2 LQKENI. The CDR3 nucleotides read TGTGCCAGCTCTCCCGACAGGGGAGGCAATCAGCCCCAGCATTTT. Protein: CASSPDRGGNQPQHF.

The V and J genes are TRBV10-3 and TRBJ1-1; D unclear. Per the germline V gene, CDR1 is ENHRY and CDR2 is SYGVKD. This CDR3 spans 13 amino acids. The V gene lost 3 bases and the J gene lost 1 base, with 6 bases spanning the gap. Written as DNA, the CDR3 is TGTGCCATCAGTGATAGAGGGAACACTGAAGCTTTCTTT. Amino acid sequence: CAISDRGNTEAFF.

This clone has more than one count but fewer than ten. The chain uses TRBV12-3 or TRBV12-4 and TRBJ1-2; 8 bases align to TRBD1. The CDR3 loop spans 13 amino acids. The V and J ends lost 5 bases and 7 bases, in that order; junction bases with no gene match: 6. CDR3 loop: CASSPTGGVGYTF. The CDR3 DNA sequence: TGTGCCAGCAGTCCCACAGGGGGAGTTGGCTACACCTTC.

The rearrangement uses TRBV28 and TRBJ2-1; TRBD2 aligns across 10 bases. The CDR3 runs 15 residues. Germline trimming cut 2 bases from V and 8 bases from J; bases unmatched to any gene: 6. Germline loops: CDR1 MDHEN, CDR2 SYDVKM. The CDR3 loop is CASSLGLAAWDEQFF. In nucleotides, the CDR3 is TGTGCCAGCAGTTTAGGACTAGCGGCTTGGGATGAGCAGTTCTTC.

The rearrangement links TRBV11-1 to TRBJ2-7; 7 nucleotides align to TRBD1. V lost 1 base, J lost 3 bases, and 3 bases stayed unmatched. The CDR3 runs to 14 residues. CDR1 SGHAT and CDR2 FQDESV come from the germline V gene (reference sequence). CDR3 nucleotides: TGTGCCAGCAGCTTAGGACAGGGTAACTACGAGCAGTACTTC. Translated, it gives CASSLGQGNYEQYF.

DNA for the CDR3: TGTGCCGGTCTAGACCCAACAGGTTACGAGCAGTACTTC. This translates into CAGLDPTGYEQYF. This chain links TRBV7-9 with TRBJ2-7, with TRBD1 as a possible D gene (5 bases). Trimming stripped 11 bases from V and 4 bases from J, with 18 bases between. Germline assignment: CDR1 SEHNR and CDR2 FQNEAQ (reference sequence). CDR3 size: 13 residues.

The genes are TRBV12-3 or TRBV12-4 and TRBJ1-1; TRBD1 matches at 10 bases. The junction had 3 bases not matched to a gene; V was cut back by 6 bases and J by 5 bases. The CDR3 is 13 amino acids. CDR3 residues: CASSRTGGTEAFF. DNA for the CDR3: TGTGCCAGCAGCCGGACAGGGGGTACTGAAGCTTTCTTT.

The chain links TRBV3-1 (or the pseudogene TRBV3-2) to TRBJ1-6; D might be TRBD1 (5 bases). The germline V and J ends were trimmed by 1 base and 0 bases, with 10 bases remaining between them. CDR1 LGHDT and CDR2 YNNKEL come from the germline V gene (reference sequence). The CDR3 is 17 amino acids. The CDR3: CASSQVRDSSYNSPLHF. CDR3 DNA: TGTGCCAGCAGCCAAGTTCGAGACAGCTCCTATAATTCACCCCTCCACTTT.

V is TRBV5-1 and J is TRBJ2-5, with 12 bases lining up with TRBD1. This CDR3 comprises 16 residues. V trimming: 1 base; J trimming: 5 bases; junction bases outside the gene matches: 6. CDR1 is SGHRS, CDR2 YFSETQ, per germline. CDR3 nucleotides: TGCGCCAGCAGCTTGCAGGGACAGGGGGCTGGCGAGACCCAGTACTTC. As protein: CASSLQGQGAGETQYF.

The V call is TRBV4-1, the J call TRBJ2-2; perhaps TRBD1 as D (5 bases). In germline, CDR1 is MGHRA, CDR2 YSYEKL. Trimming shortened V by 3 bases and J by 2 bases, and 7 bases separated the two germline ends. The CDR3 loop spans 14 amino acids. The DNA of the CDR3 is TGCGCCAGCAGCCAGGACATAAACACCGGGGAGCTGTTTTTT. It encodes CASSQDINTGELFF.

The gene calls are TRBV19 and TRBJ1-2, with TRBD1 as a possible D gene (6 bases). The V gene lost 11 bases and the J gene lost 8 bases, with 24 bases spanning the gap. Germline loops: CDR1 LNHDA, CDR2 SQIVND (reference sequence). The CDR3 covers 14 residues. CDR3 nucleotide sequence: TGTGCCTCAACACGAACACAGGGTCGGGGCGGCTACACCTTC. Its translation: CASTRTQGRGGYTF.

The V call is TRBV27, the J call TRBJ1-1; 10 nucleotides agree with TRBD1. Germline V lookup: CDR1 MNHEY, CDR2 SMNVEV (reference sequence). CDR3 size: 16 residues. The V segment lost 6 bases and the J segment 5 bases; nucleotides outside the gene matches: 12. The CDR3 DNA reads TGTGCCAGCAGCCCACGGGACAGGGGCCGGGTGACTGAAGCTTTCTTT. Protein sequence: CASSPRDRGRVTEAFF.

The chain employs TRBV15 and TRBJ2-3; 7 positions match TRBD1. CDR1 and CDR2 (germline): LNHNV, YYDKDF (reference sequence). CDR3 size: 16 residues. V gave up 0 bases and J gave up 2 bases; unmatched junction bases: 5. CDR3 in amino acids: CATSRETGTVTDTQYF. For the CDR3, the DNA is TGTGCCACCAGCAGAGAAACCGGGACAGTCACAGATACGCAGTATTTT.

Only one count was recorded for this clone. The chain uses TRBV7-9 and TRBJ2-3; TRBD2 is a possible D gene (6 bases). Trimming left V 7 bases short and J 0 bases short, with 8 bases between. The CDR3 sequence is 13 residues long. Germline V gene data show CDR1 as SEHNR and CDR2 as FQNEAQ (reference sequence). The CDR3: CASTAGSTDTQYF. The CDR3 DNA follows: TGTGCCAGCACGGCGGGGAGCACAGATACGCAGTATTTT.

This rearrangement joins TRBV6-5 to TRBJ2-7; 8 bases map to TRBD1. CDR3 length: 15 amino acids. J lost 3 bases, V lost 6 bases, and 10 bases had no gene match. The germline V gene has CDR1 MNHEY and CDR2 SVGAGI. The CDR3 bases are TGTGCCAGCAGGGCCTCGACAGGGGTTATCTACGAGCAGTACTTC. Protein sequence: CASRASTGVIYEQYF.

The chain has TRBV4-2 and TRBJ1-4; weak D call: TRBD1 (6 bases). The CDR3 runs to 16 residues. Trimming cost V 1 base and J 5 bases, with 14 bases left between them. In germline, CDR1 is LGHNA, CDR2 YNFKEQ. CDR3 nucleotides: TGTGCCAGCAGCCAAGCCCAGGGGCAGCAGAATGAAAAACTGTTTTTT. Protein product: CASSQAQGQQNEKLFF.

J is TRBJ1-1 and V is TRBV19, with D perhaps TRBD1 (6 bases). CDR1 LNHDA and CDR2 SQIVND come from the germline V gene (reference sequence). CDR3 size: 13 residues. Trimming pared 7 bases from V and 1 base from J, leaving 10 bases between. As DNA, the CDR3 is TGTGCCAGTATGCGGGGGGCGAACACTGAAGCTTTCTTT. It codes for CASMRGANTEAFF.

The genes are TRBV2 and TRBJ1-1, with D possibly matching TRBD1 (6 bases). Trimming took off 7 bases at V and 6 bases at J, with 21 bases between the two ends. The CDR3 is made up of 15 amino acids. The V gene's germline CDR1 is SNHLY and CDR2 FYNNEI. CDR3 protein: CASTPGAGREAEAFF. DNA for the CDR3: TGTGCCAGCACCCCGGGGGCAGGGAGGGAGGCTGAAGCTTTCTTT.

This chain uses TRBV7-9 with TRBJ1-1; 11 nucleotides match TRBD1. The germline CDR1 and CDR2 sequences are SEHNR and FQNEAQ (reference sequence). The CDR3 consists of 17 residues. Trimming cost V 5 bases and J 3 bases; bases outside gene matches: 11. The CDR3 DNA sequence: TGTGCCAGCAGCCCCGGTCCCGGGACAGGGGGAGACACTGAAGCTTTCTTT. It codes for CASSPGPGTGGDTEAFF.

This clone was observed once. The chain is built from TRBV7-8 and TRBJ1-5, with D tentatively TRBD1 (5 bases). Per germline, CDR1 SGHVS and CDR2 FQNEAQ. This CDR3 is 16 amino acids long. Trimming removed 1 base from V and 1 base from J, with 11 bases in between. CDR3 region: CASSLEGLLSNQPQHF. The CDR3 DNA sequence: TGTGCCAGCAGCTTAGAGGGGCTGTTGAGCAATCAGCCCCAGCATTTT.

This clone turned up a few times. This rearrangement joins TRBV6-1 to TRBJ2-5; D possibly corresponds to TRBD1 (5 bases). CDR3 length equals 14 residues. Germline CDR1 reads MNHNS; CDR2 reads SASEGT. Trimming left V 2 bases short and J 1 base short, with 8 bases between. Written as DNA, the CDR3 is TGTGCCAGCAGTGAATCACAGGCCCAAGAGACCCAGTACTTC. This gives the protein CASSESQAQETQYF.

This clone was counted a single time. V gene TRBV5-4 combines with J gene TRBJ2-1; maybe TRBD2 (6 bases). V was shortened by 0 bases and J by 2 bases, with 9 bases between the two germline ends. Germline CDR1 reads SGHNT; CDR2 reads YYREEE (reference sequence). The CDR3 runs to 15 residues. In DNA form, the CDR3 reads TGTGCCAGCAGCTTGGATCCGGGAGCCTACAATGAGCAGTTCTTC. This encodes CASSLDPGAYNEQFF.

The rearrangement uses TRBV3-1 (or the pseudogene TRBV3-2) and TRBJ2-3; TRBD1 matches at 11 bases. Germline CDR1 is LGHDT and CDR2 is YNNKEL (reference sequence). V shed 6 bases, J shed 4 bases, and the junction held 0 bases outside the gene matches. The CDR3 is 13 residues long. CDR3: CASRGQGADTQYF. In DNA form, the CDR3 reads TGTGCCAGCAGGGGACAGGGGGCAGATACGCAGTATTTT.